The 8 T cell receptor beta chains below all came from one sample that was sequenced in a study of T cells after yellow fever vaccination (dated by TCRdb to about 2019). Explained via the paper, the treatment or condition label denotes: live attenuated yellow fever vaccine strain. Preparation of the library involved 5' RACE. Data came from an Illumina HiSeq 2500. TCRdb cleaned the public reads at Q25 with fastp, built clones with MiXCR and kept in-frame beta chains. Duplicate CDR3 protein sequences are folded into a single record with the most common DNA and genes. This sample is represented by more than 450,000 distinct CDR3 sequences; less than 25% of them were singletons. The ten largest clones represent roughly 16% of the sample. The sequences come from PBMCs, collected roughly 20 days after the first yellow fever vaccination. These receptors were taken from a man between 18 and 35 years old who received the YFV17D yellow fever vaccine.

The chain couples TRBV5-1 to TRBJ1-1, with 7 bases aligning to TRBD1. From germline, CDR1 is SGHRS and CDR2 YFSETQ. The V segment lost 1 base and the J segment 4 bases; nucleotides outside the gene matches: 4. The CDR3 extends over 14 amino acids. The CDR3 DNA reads TGCGCCAGCAGCTTGAGGACAGGCGGCACTGAAGCTTTCTTT. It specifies CASSLRTGGTEAFF.

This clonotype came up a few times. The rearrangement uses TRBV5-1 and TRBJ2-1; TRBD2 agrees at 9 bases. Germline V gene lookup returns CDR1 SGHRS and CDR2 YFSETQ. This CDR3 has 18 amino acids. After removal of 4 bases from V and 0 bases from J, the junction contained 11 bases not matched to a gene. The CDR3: CASSPTMIAGASYNEQFF. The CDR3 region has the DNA TGCGCCAGCAGCCCGACGATGATAGCGGGGGCCTCCTACAATGAGCAGTTCTTC.

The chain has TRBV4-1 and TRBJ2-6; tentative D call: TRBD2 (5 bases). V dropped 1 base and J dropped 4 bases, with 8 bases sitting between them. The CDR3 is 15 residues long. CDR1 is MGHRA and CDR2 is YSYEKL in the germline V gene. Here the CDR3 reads CASSQGTGGANVLTF. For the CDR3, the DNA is TGCGCCAGCAGCCAAGGGACGGGGGGGGCCAACGTCCTGACTTTC.

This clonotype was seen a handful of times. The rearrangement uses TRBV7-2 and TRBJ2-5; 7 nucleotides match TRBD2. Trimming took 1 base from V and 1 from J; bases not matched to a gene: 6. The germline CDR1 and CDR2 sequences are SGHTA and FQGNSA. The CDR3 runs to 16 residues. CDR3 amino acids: CASSLVGGTIQETQYF. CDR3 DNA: TGTGCCAGCAGCTTAGTCGGGGGGACTATCCAAGAGACCCAGTACTTC.

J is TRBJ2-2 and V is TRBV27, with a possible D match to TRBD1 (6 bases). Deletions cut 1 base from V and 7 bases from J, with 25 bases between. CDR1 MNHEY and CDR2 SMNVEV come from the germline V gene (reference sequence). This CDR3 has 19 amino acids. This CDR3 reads CASSLFSFSEQGYSGELFF. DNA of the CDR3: TGTGCCAGCAGTTTATTTTCATTTTCGGAACAGGGTTACAGCGGGGAGCTGTTTTTT.

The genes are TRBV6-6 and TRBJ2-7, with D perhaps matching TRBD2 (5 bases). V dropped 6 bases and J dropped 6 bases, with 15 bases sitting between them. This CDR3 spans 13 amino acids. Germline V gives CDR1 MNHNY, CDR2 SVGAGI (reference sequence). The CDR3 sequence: CASSDGVWGEQYV. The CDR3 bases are TGTGCCAGCAGCGACGGGGTTTGGGGCGAGCAGTACGTC.

The CDR3 DNA follows: TGTGCCAGCAGCTCGGACGGAGTTTACGAGCAGTACTTC. Amino acids: CASSSDGVYEQYF. The chain couples TRBV7-9 to TRBJ2-7; D not resolved. V was clipped by 4 bases and J by 4 bases, with 11 bases between them. Germline V lookup: CDR1 SEHNR, CDR2 FQNEAQ (reference sequence). The CDR3 totals 13 residues.

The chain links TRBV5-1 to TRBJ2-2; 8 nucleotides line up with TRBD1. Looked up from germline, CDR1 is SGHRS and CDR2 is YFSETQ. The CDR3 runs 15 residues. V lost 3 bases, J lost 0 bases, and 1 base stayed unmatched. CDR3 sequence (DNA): TGCGCCAGCAGCTCAGGGGGCCCGAACACCGGGGAGCTGTTTTTT. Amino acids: CASSSGGPNTGELFF. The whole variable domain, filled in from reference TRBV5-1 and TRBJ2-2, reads KAGVTQTPRYLIKTRGQQVTLSCSPISGHRSVSWYQQTPGQGLQFLFEYFSETQRNKGNFPGRFSGRQFSNSRSEMNVSTLELGDSALYLCASSSGGPNTGELFFGEGSRLTVL.